Listed here is a single T cell receptor beta chain. Its antigen remains unknown. The trim removed 2 bases at V and 0 bases at J, leaving 9 bases unmatched. Germline lookup yields CDR1 MGHRA and CDR2 YSYEKL. CDR3 size: 18 residues. Unique molecular identifiers were present on the cDNA, and a universal primer site came from template switching. Using its own MiXCR run on the 5' RACE reads, TCRdb lists one record per CDR3 protein. The table lists 1.5 million or so distinct CDR3 sequences, around 33% of them singletons, with under 0.35% in the top ten. This sample was included in a study of identical twins. Whole-study results and caveats: Twins' surplus sharing was weaker for beta out-of-frame sequences. Abundant beta clonotypes from cord blood bore fewer insertions; memory repertoires lacked this pattern. Researchers caution that invariant MAIT and iNKT cells could partly confound zero-insertion analyses.

The chain has TRBV4-1 and TRBJ2-3; 9 bases fit TRBD2. This receptor was identified in a newborn girl in good health. Sequencing was done on a sample of cord blood. DNA for the CDR3: TGCGCCAGCAGCCAAAAAGGGATTAGCGGGAGAAGCACAGATACGCAGTATTTT. This sequence encodes CASSQKGISGRSTDTQYF.